Shown below are 14 T cell receptor beta chains from a single sample sequenced in a study of somatic mutations in cytotoxic T cells in rheumatoid arthritis. Sequenced by immunoSEQ multiplex PCR; TCRdb stores in-frame clones only, minus some. This sample carries 11,000 or so clones, roughly four fifths of them seen once, and the ten largest clones take around 10%. Sample: CD8+ T cells sorted from blood. These receptors all come from a woman in her thirties or forties in good health.

The chain recombines TRBV28 with TRBJ2-1; possible D gene TRBD1, 5 bases. Trimming took 2 bases from V and 4 from J, leaving 15 bases between them. This CDR3 has 16 amino acids. In germline, CDR1 is MDHEN, CDR2 SYDVKM. DNA of the CDR3: TGTGCCAGCAGTTTAGTCGGGCCGACAGTTTACAATGAGCAGTTCTTC. Residues: CASSLVGPTVYNEQFF.

This chain links TRBV19 with TRBJ2-1; tentative D call: TRBD1 (5 bases). The CDR3 has 14 amino acids. From germline, CDR1 is LNHDA and CDR2 SQIVND (reference sequence). Deletions cut 1 base from V and 4 bases from J, with 8 bases between. This chain's CDR3 is CASSIVAGYNEQFF. As DNA, the CDR3 is TGTGCCAGTAGTATAGTGGCAGGGTACAATGAGCAGTTCTTC. Full variable domain (outside the CDR3, taken from reference TRBV19 and TRBJ2-1): DGGITQSPKYLFRKEGQNVTLSCEQNLNHDAMYWYRQDPGQGLRLIYYSQIVNDFQKGDIAEGYSVSREKKESFPLTVTSAQKNPTAFYLCASSIVAGYNEQFFGPGTRLTVL.

The V call is TRBV7-9, the J call TRBJ2-6; D remains ambiguous. There are 16 residues in the CDR3. Germline CDR1 is SEHNR and CDR2 is FQNEAQ (reference sequence). The germline V and J ends were trimmed by 3 bases and 1 base, with 10 bases remaining between them. The CDR3 DNA is TGTGCCAGCAGCTTCGTTCCGTGGTCTGGGGCCAACGTCCTGACTTTC. Amino acids: CASSFVPWSGANVLTF.

This chain uses TRBV6-1 with TRBJ1-4; TRBD1 matches 7 bases. V trimming: 7 bases; J trimming: 4 bases; junction bases outside the gene matches: 6. Germline V gene sequence: CDR1 MNHNS, CDR2 SASEGT. The CDR3 has 14 amino acids. The DNA for the CDR3 is TGTGCCAGCACCGGGACAGACTTTAATGAAAAACTGTTTTTT. Translated: CASTGTDFNEKLFF.

The CDR3 sequence is CASSGYGTSGTSYNEQFF. The DNA of the CDR3 is TGTGCCAGCAGCGGCTACGGGACTAGCGGTACCTCCTACAATGAGCAGTTCTTC. The chain is built from TRBV7-9 and TRBJ2-1; 11 bases fit TRBD2. In germline, CDR1 is SEHNR, CDR2 FQNEAQ (reference sequence). V shed 5 bases, J shed 0 bases, and the junction held 9 bases outside the gene matches. The CDR3 runs 18 residues.

The gene calls are TRBV7-8 and TRBJ2-3; 8 bases are shared with TRBD2. Germline assignment: CDR1 SGHVS and CDR2 FQNEAQ. Trimming removed 6 bases from V and 5 bases from J; junction bases left unmatched: 13. The CDR3 length is 16 residues. The CDR3 DNA reads TGTGCCAGCAGGCGGGGGGCGGGAGGATTCTTAGATACGCAGTATTTT. Amino acid sequence: CASRRGAGGFLDTQYF.

This rearrangement joins TRBV30 to TRBJ1-2; no clear D gene. This CDR3 is built from 11 residues. Trimming cost V 0 bases and J 8 bases, with 7 bases left between them. From germline, CDR1 is GTSNPN and CDR2 SVGIG (reference sequence). The CDR3 nucleotides read TGTGCCTGGAGTGTTGGGAGGGGCTACACCTTC. It yields the protein CAWSVGRGYTF.

The rearrangement uses TRBV14 and TRBJ2-2, with TRBD1 as a possible D gene (6 bases). CDR3 length equals 15 residues. V lost 0 bases and J 7 bases, leaving 12 bases between the germline ends. Germline loops: CDR1 SGHDN, CDR2 FVKESK. CDR3 protein: CASSQDWGPYGELFF. The CDR3, as DNA: TGTGCCAGCAGCCAAGATTGGGGGCCGTACGGGGAGCTGTTTTTT.

This chain connects TRBV28 to TRBJ2-3; D is uncertain. The CDR3 is 12 residues long. The ends were cut back, 2 bases at V and 5 bases at J, with 5 bases in the middle. Germline loops: CDR1 MDHEN, CDR2 SYDVKM. CDR3 DNA sequence: TGTGCCAGCAGTTTAGAACTAGATACGCAGTATTTT. This codes for CASSLELDTQYF.

The chain uses TRBV28 and TRBJ2-2, with D tentatively TRBD2 (5 bases). CDR1 and CDR2 (germline): MDHEN, SYDVKM. V lost 4 bases, J lost 10 bases, and 19 bases lay in between. CDR3 size: 15 residues. The CDR3 DNA reads TGTGCCAGCAGTTCCGGGTCGGAGGCCCGGGAGGAGCTGTTTTTT. The encoded protein is CASSSGSEAREELFF.

This clone appeared a single time. This rearrangement joins TRBV13 to TRBJ2-7; maybe TRBD1 (5 bases). Germline V lookup: CDR1 PRHDT, CDR2 FYEKMQ (reference sequence). The CDR3 consists of 14 residues. Trimming removed 1 base at V and 5 bases at J, with 12 bases between. Here the CDR3 reads CASSLEGEGDEQYF. The CDR3 coding sequence is TGTGCCAGCAGCTTAGAAGGGGAAGGAGACGAGCAGTACTTC. Full variable domain (rest looked up from reference TRBV13 and TRBJ2-7): AAGVIQSPRHLIKEKRETATLKCYPIPRHDTVYWYQQGPGQDPQFLISFYEKMQSDKGSIPDRFSAQQFSDYHSELNMSSLELGDSALYFCASSLEGEGDEQYFGPGTRLTVT.

The chain combines TRBV6-1 with TRBJ1-1; unclear D gene. Germline CDR1 MNHNS, CDR2 SASEGT. V lost 4 bases to trimming and J lost 5 bases, with 17 bases between them. The CDR3 is 15 residues long. This CDR3 is CASSVLGVPGTEAFF. CDR3 nucleotide sequence: TGTGCCAGCAGTGTCCTGGGAGTTCCTGGGACTGAAGCTTTCTTT.

The chain is built from TRBV4-3 and TRBJ2-7; possibly TRBD2 for D (6 bases). The CDR3 spans 16 residues. The V end lost 0 bases, the J end lost 2 bases, and 14 bases lay between the germline ends. Germline values: CDR1 LGHNA, CDR2 YSLEER. CDR3 region: CASSQDSLATTYEQYF. Here the CDR3 DNA reads TGCGCCAGCAGCCAAGATTCCCTAGCGACAACCTACGAGCAGTACTTC.

In its sample, this clone was seen once. The rearrangement joins TRBV5-1 to TRBJ2-1; 14 bases are a match to TRBD2. Per germline, CDR1 SGHRS and CDR2 YFSETQ. V lost 0 bases, J lost 10 bases, and 3 bases stayed unmatched. CDR3 length: 15 residues. CDR3 sequence: CASSLGLAGGNEQFF. The CDR3 nucleotides are TGCGCCAGCAGCTTGGGACTAGCGGGAGGGAACGAGCAGTTCTTC. The full variable domain, its missing parts supplied by reference TRBV5-1 and TRBJ2-1, is KAGVTQTPRYLIKTRGQQVTLSCSPISGHRSVSWYQQTPGQGLQFLFEYFSETQRNKGNFPGRFSGRQFSNSRSEMNVSTLELGDSALYLCASSLGLAGGNEQFFGPGTRLTVL.